Listed below are T cell receptor beta chains from one sample, sequenced in a study of technical replicates of blood from a handful of donors. The assay was immunoSEQ multiplex PCR, and TCRdb's table has in-frame clones only and misses some. This sample has under 85,000 clones, with about 86% found just once. Sequences were obtained from PBMCs. The receptors were sampled from a human donor in good health. Some clones in this sample may be carry-over from other donors' samples. CDR3s include the opening cysteine and the closing phenylalanine or tryptophan. Fields, in order: V gene, D gene, J gene, CDR3 protein. D genes are given only for firm matches.

>TRBV29-1|.|TRBJ1-2
CSVYVEFNYGYTF
>TRBV28|.|TRBJ1-2
CASSRPQDGYTF
>TRBV18|.|TRBJ2-3
CASSPRETDTQYF
>TRBV12-5|TRBD1|TRBJ2-1
CASGDPGQGATNEQFF
>TRBV9|TRBD1|TRBJ2-7
CASSVGTDFSYEQYF
>TRBV19|.|TRBJ2-3
CASSISSRQGGTLGQYF
>TRBV2|TRBD2|TRBJ2-5
CASSERTSGGALETQYF
>TRBV7-9|TRBD2|TRBJ2-1
CASSLNTGTSSPFF
>TRBV21-1|.|TRBJ1-1
CASSKGATPTAEAFF
>TRBV21-1|.|TRBJ2-7
CASSSPGLRYEQYF
>TRBV29-1|.|TRBJ1-5
CSVGGGGNQPQHF
>TRBV19|TRBD2|TRBJ2-7
CASSTGLDAYEQYF
>TRBV2|.|TRBJ1-5
CASSENKSNQPQHF
>TRBV4-3|.|TRBJ2-2
CASREGKATGELFF
>TRBV11-3|.|TRBJ2-3
CASSHRGSPDTQYF